These 18 T cell receptor beta chains originate from one sample sequenced in a study of breast tumors, draining lymph nodes, adjacent tissues. TCRdb recomputed calls from the multiplex PCR reads with MiXCR, one row per CDR3 protein. Among some 230,000 distinct CDR3 sequences listed, less than 45% were seen once. Axillary draining lymph nodes of breast cancer patients supplied the node samples. Material: axillary lymph node tissue. The source is a female donor with breast cancer. Some clones in this sample may be carry-over from other donors' samples.

In the case of this clonotype: One end of the junction does not line up with germline, which may come from a read error. The rearrangement joins TRBV7-3 to TRBJ1-4; 12 nucleotides agree with TRBD1. Germline V gives CDR1 SGHTA, CDR2 FQGTGA. This CDR3 has 16 amino acids. For the CDR3, the DNA is TGCGCCAGCAGCGCGGGGGACAGGGGGCCTAATGAAAAACTGTTTTTT. This codes for CASSAGDRGPNEKLFF.

V and J are TRBV15 and TRBJ2-1; D is possibly TRBD2 (6 bases). From germline, CDR1 is LNHNV and CDR2 YYDKDF (reference sequence). V was shortened by 3 bases and J by 6 bases, with 9 bases between the two germline ends. The CDR3 has 13 residues. CDR3 nucleotides: TGTGCCACCAGCAGCTTGGGGGGCAATGAGCAGTTCTTC. Translation gives CATSSLGGNEQFF.

This clonotype appeared many times. The rearrangement uses TRBV20-1 and TRBJ1-3; D remains ambiguous. The CDR3 is 13 residues long. From germline, CDR1 is DFQATT and CDR2 SNEGSKA (reference sequence). The germline V and J ends were trimmed by 4 bases and 0 bases, with 7 bases remaining between them. The CDR3, as DNA: TGCAGTGCTAATTTTGACTCTGGAAACACCATATATTTT. Encoded protein: CSANFDSGNTIYF.

This clonotype has a single count. This may come from a read error, since a much larger clone is one base off. J is TRBJ2-5 and V is TRBV6-5; D gene uncertain. From germline, CDR1 is MNHEY and CDR2 SVGAGI. This CDR3 comprises 14 residues. As DNA, the CDR3 is TGTGCCAGCAGTCACTCAAACAGAGAAGAGACCCAGTACTTC. Translation gives CASSHSNREETQYF.

This clonotype was seen many times. This chain connects TRBV2 to TRBJ1-4; TRBD1 agrees at 8 bases. The CDR3 covers 12 residues. The junction had 3 bases not matched to a gene; V was cut back by 7 bases and J by 8 bases. The V gene's germline CDR1 is SNHLY and CDR2 FYNNEI. This CDR3 reads CASTGGREKLFF. As DNA, the CDR3 is TGTGCCAGCACAGGGGGCAGGGAAAAACTGTTTTTT.

The rearrangement joins TRBV5-1 to TRBJ2-2; 9 nucleotides align to TRBD2. The CDR3 covers 14 residues. Looked up from germline, CDR1 is SGHRS and CDR2 is YFSETQ. J gave up 6 bases and V 4 bases, and 4 bases lay outside the gene matches. The CDR3 bases are TGCGCCAGCAGCCCCATAGCGGGGGCCGGGGAGCTGTTTTTT. It specifies CASSPIAGAGELFF.

In its sample, this clonotype was seen many times. The J gene is TRBJ1-2, the V gene TRBV2; perhaps TRBD1 as D (5 bases). The length of the CDR3 is 12 residues. Germline V CDR1 and CDR2: SNHLY, FYNNEI. Trimming shortened V by 3 bases and J by 8 bases, and 10 bases separated the two germline ends. This chain's CDR3 is CASSDLAGGYTF. Written as DNA, the CDR3 is TGTGCCAGCAGTGATTTGGCAGGGGGCTACACCTTC.

The sample holds many counts of this clonotype. The rearrangement uses TRBV29-1 and TRBJ1-2, with D possibly matching TRBD1 (6 bases). The CDR3 has 13 amino acids. Germline values: CDR1 SQVTM, CDR2 ANQGSEA. The V end was cut by 2 bases, the J end by 6 bases, with 13 bases between. The CDR3, as DNA: TGCAGCGTTGAAAGCTTGGCAGGGGATGGCTACACCTTC. This translates into CSVESLAGDGYTF.

The genes are TRBV24-1 and TRBJ2-2; D is uncertain. Germline CDR1 reads KGHDR; CDR2 reads SFDVKD. The CDR3 spans 11 residues. The CDR3: CATHNTGELFF. The CDR3 region has the DNA TGTGCTACACATAACACCGGGGAGCTGTTTTTT.

In its sample, this clonotype was seen many times. This chain connects TRBV15 to TRBJ2-7; TRBD1 might be the D (6 bases). Trimming left V 0 bases short and J 6 bases short, with 18 bases between. This CDR3 is built from 16 residues. CDR1 and CDR2 (germline): LNHNV, YYDKDF (reference sequence). In nucleotides, the CDR3 is TGTGCCACCAGCAGAGATTTGGGCCGCGGACAGCGCGAGCAGTACTTC. This gives the protein CATSRDLGRGQREQYF.

The rearrangement links TRBV29-1 to TRBJ2-2; either TRBD1 or TRBD2 may fit D (5 bases each). V lost 5 bases and J lost 5, with 12 bases in between. Germline assignment: CDR1 SQVTM and CDR2 ANQGSEA. This CDR3 has 13 residues. In nucleotides, the CDR3 is TGCAGCGTTTGGGGGTTGGGGACCGGGGAGCTGTTTTTT. Translating it yields CSVWGLGTGELFF.

This clonotype came up many times. The rearrangement uses TRBV2 and TRBJ1-5; D not resolved. CDR3 length: 13 residues. V lost 4 bases and J 4 bases, leaving 8 bases between the germline ends. The germline CDR1 and CDR2 sequences are SNHLY and FYNNEI. DNA for the CDR3: TGTGCCAGCAGTGCTTCGGGGAATCAGCCCCAGCATTTT. This translates into CASSASGNQPQHF.

This rearrangement joins TRBV29-1 to TRBJ2-1, with TRBD2 matching 9 bases. V lost 3 bases to trimming and J lost 9 bases; unmatched junction nucleotides: 3. The CDR3 covers 12 residues. Germline-derived CDR1 and CDR2 are SQVTM and ANQGSEA. This CDR3 is CSVEGAGGEQFF. CDR3 sequence (DNA): TGCAGCGTTGAGGGAGCGGGGGGTGAGCAGTTCTTC.

The chain has TRBV5-6 and TRBJ2-1, with D maybe TRBD2 (5 bases). Germline V CDR1 and CDR2: SGHDT, YYEEEE. Trimming removed 5 bases at V and 0 bases at J, with 12 bases between. This CDR3 is built from 15 residues. CDR3 residues: CASRPSLSSYNEQFF. CDR3 coding DNA: TGTGCCAGCAGACCTAGCCTAAGCTCCTACAATGAGCAGTTCTTC.

This clonotype was recorded at least ten times. V is TRBV11-2 and J is TRBJ2-1; no reliable D call. V shed 1 base and J shed 5 bases, with 6 bases lying between them. CDR3 length: 13 amino acids. Germline V gene data show CDR1 as SGHAT and CDR2 as FQNNGV. Here the CDR3 reads CASSLAPHNEQFF. The CDR3 DNA reads TGTGCCAGCAGCTTAGCTCCGCACAATGAGCAGTTCTTC.

The chain joins TRBV7-8 to TRBJ2-1; 8 nucleotides match TRBD2. J was trimmed by 3 bases and V by 3 bases; bases with no gene match: 4. The CDR3 runs 15 residues. The germline V gene has CDR1 SGHVS and CDR2 FQNEAQ. CDR3 coding DNA: TGTGCCAGCAGCTTGGCGGGAGGAAACTACAATGAGCAGTTCTTC. This sequence encodes CASSLAGGNYNEQFF.

This clonotype was found many times. In DNA, the CDR3 is TGCAGTGCTAGGAGGGGGCTCAGCACAGATACGCAGTATTTT. Protein product: CSARRGLSTDTQYF. The rearrangement joins TRBV20-1 to TRBJ2-3, with TRBD1 matching 7 bases. Germline loops: CDR1 DFQATT, CDR2 SNEGSKA (reference sequence). V was clipped by 3 bases and J by 0 bases; unmatched bases: 3. The CDR3 contains 14 residues.

On this clonotype itself: A much larger clone differs by one base, so this may be a read error. This chain links TRBV11-2 with TRBJ2-5; D is possibly TRBD1 (6 bases). Between the trimmed V and J ends, which lost 5 bases and 7 bases, there was a span of 14 bases. The CDR3 totals 13 residues. Germline V CDR1 and CDR2: SGHAT, FQNNGV. The CDR3 here is CASSKTRGATQYF. CDR3 bases: TGTGCCAGCAGCAAGACCAGGGGAGCGACCCAGTACTTC.